This T cell receptor (beta chain) was sequenced for a study of blood T cell repertoires in COVID-19. Germline lookup yields CDR1 MNHEY and CDR2 SVGAGI. The junction had 7 bases not matched to a gene; V was cut back by 11 bases and J by 4 bases. The CDR3 is 12 residues long. TCRdb's table, derived via immunoSEQ multiplex PCR, lists solely in-frame clones and lacks some. The table shows approximately 380,000 clones, with 85% occurring only once. The V gene is TRBV6-5, the J gene TRBJ1-2; 7 nucleotides agree with TRBD1. The TCR originated in a woman aged 18-29 years with acute or convalescent COVID-19. The sequencing sample was made of peripheral blood. In nucleotides, the CDR3 is TGTGCCGTCACAGGGGCGGGCTATGGCTACACCTTC. Amino acids: CAVTGAGYGYTF.